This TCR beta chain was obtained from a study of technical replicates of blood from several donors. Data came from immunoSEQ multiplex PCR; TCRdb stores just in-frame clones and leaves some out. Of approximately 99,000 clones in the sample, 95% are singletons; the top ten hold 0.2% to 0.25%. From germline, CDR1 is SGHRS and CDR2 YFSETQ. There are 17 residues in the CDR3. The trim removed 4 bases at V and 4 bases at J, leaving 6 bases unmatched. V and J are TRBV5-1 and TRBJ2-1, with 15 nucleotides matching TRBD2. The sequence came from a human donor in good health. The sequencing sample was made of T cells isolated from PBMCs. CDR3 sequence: CASSRGLAGGGYNEQFF. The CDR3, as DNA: TGCGCCAGCAGCCGCGGACTAGCGGGAGGGGGTTACAATGAGCAGTTCTTC.